These 31 T cell receptor beta chains came from one sample sequenced in a study of blood T cells in healthy people across ages. It was with a sample-barcoded 5' primer and a J-beta primer mix that a second PCR of roughly 7 to 12 cycles was run. TCRdb analysed the 5' RACE reads with MiXCR anew, one entry per CDR3 protein. The profile shows over 1,500,000 distinct CDR3 sequences, more than 35% of them singletons. Sequenced input: blood. The receptor set was obtained from a human donor in good health.

The chain is built from TRBV5-1 and TRBJ2-3; tentative D call: TRBD2 (6 bases). Germline V gene data show CDR1 as SGHRS and CDR2 as YFSETQ. V was cut by 9 bases and J by 3 bases, with 17 bases left in between. The CDR3 covers 14 residues. CDR3 sequence (DNA): TGCGCCAACAGAACCGGGGGAACGACAGATACGCAGTATTTT. It codes for CANRTGGTTDTQYF.

This chain connects TRBV20-1 to TRBJ2-5; TRBD2 is a possible D gene (6 bases). The CDR3 extends over 16 amino acids. Trimming pared 2 bases from V and 1 base from J, leaving 17 bases between. From germline, CDR1 is DFQATT and CDR2 SNEGSKA (reference sequence). Here the CDR3 reads CSARSMGGESQETQYF. The CDR3 DNA follows: TGCAGTGCTAGATCCATGGGCGGGGAGAGCCAAGAGACCCAGTACTTC.

The V gene is TRBV2, the J gene TRBJ2-4; D remains unclear. Germline V gene sequence: CDR1 SNHLY, CDR2 FYNNEI. The ends were cut back, 6 bases at V and 13 bases at J, with 13 bases in the middle. The CDR3 consists of 11 residues. The CDR3, as DNA: TGTGCCAGCAGGTATGAATTGGAGCAGTACTTC. Encoded protein: CASRYELEQYF.

A few counts support this clonotype. This rearrangement joins TRBV29-1 to TRBJ1-2, with D uncertain. Trimming shortened V by 2 bases and J by 2 bases, and 3 bases separated the two germline ends. CDR3 size: 11 residues. The germline CDR1 and CDR2 sequences are SQVTM and ANQGSEA. This chain's CDR3 is CSVEQNYGYTF. The DNA for the CDR3 is TGCAGCGTTGAACAGAACTATGGCTACACCTTC.

The chain links TRBV7-2 to TRBJ1-2; D not certain. Trimming removed 4 bases at V and 13 bases at J, with 16 bases between. The CDR3 sequence is 12 residues long. Germline V lookup: CDR1 SGHTA, CDR2 FQGNSA. CDR3 sequence: CASSSTARPITF. CDR3 sequence (DNA): TGTGCCAGCAGCTCCACAGCCCGACCTATCACCTTC.

The chain is built from TRBV28 and TRBJ2-1; the D call may be TRBD1 or TRBD2 (7 bases each). This CDR3 spans 14 amino acids. Per germline, CDR1 MDHEN and CDR2 SYDVKM. Trimming left V 6 bases short and J 13 bases short, with 22 bases between. CDR3 in amino acids: CASSPRGGGNIQFF. The CDR3 DNA is TGTGCCAGCAGCCCCAGGGGGGGAGGAAACATTCAGTTCTTC.

This clonotype has more than one count but fewer than ten. J is TRBJ2-5 and V is TRBV7-2; 8 nucleotides match TRBD2. After removal of 2 bases from V and 7 bases from J, the junction contained 12 bases not matched to a gene. Germline-derived CDR1 and CDR2 are SGHTA and FQGNSA. The length of the CDR3 is 16 residues. CDR3 bases: TGTGCCAGCAGCTTAAGTATCGGGGGGGCGAGGGGGACCCAGTACTTC. Protein product: CASSLSIGGARGTQYF.

The CDR3: CASSSLGDRGNIQYF. The CDR3 coding sequence is TGTGCCAGCAGCTCCCTGGGGGACAGGGGAAACATTCAGTACTTC. This chain connects TRBV27 to TRBJ2-4; TRBD1 matches at 10 bases. The CDR3 extends over 15 amino acids. Trimming took 6 bases from V and 6 from J; bases not matched to a gene: 8. CDR1 MNHEY and CDR2 SMNVEV come from the germline V gene (reference sequence).

The chain employs TRBV25-1 and TRBJ2-7; D may be TRBD1 or TRBD2 (5 bases each). Per germline, CDR1 MGHDK and CDR2 SYGVNS. This CDR3 spans 15 amino acids. Trimming pared 4 bases from V and 3 bases from J, leaving 16 bases between. The chain's CDR3 is CASSGGGDRGYEQYF. In DNA, the CDR3 is TGTGCCAGCAGTGGAGGAGGAGATAGGGGCTACGAGCAGTACTTC.

This clonotype has more than one count but fewer than ten. The chain combines TRBV29-1 with TRBJ2-7; no reliable D call. The CDR3 runs to 12 residues. Per germline, CDR1 SQVTM and CDR2 ANQGSEA. V lost 6 bases and J 1 base, leaving 10 bases between the germline ends. CDR3 protein: CSVTWNSYEQYF. The CDR3 DNA sequence: TGCAGCGTGACTTGGAATTCCTACGAGCAGTACTTC.

This clonotype was seen a few times. This rearrangement joins TRBV27 to TRBJ2-7, with TRBD2 as a possible D gene (5 bases). Trimming took off 6 bases at V and 2 bases at J, with 14 bases between the two ends. CDR1 and CDR2 (germline): MNHEY, SMNVEV (reference sequence). The length of the CDR3 is 14 residues. Here the CDR3 DNA reads TGTGCCAGCAGCTCTCTTAGCGCAACCTACGAGCAGTACTTC. The encoded protein is CASSSLSATYEQYF.

This clonotype has a handful of counts. The chain joins TRBV15 to TRBJ1-2; maybe TRBD1 (5 bases). CDR3 size: 16 residues. CDR1 LNHNV and CDR2 YYDKDF come from the germline V gene (reference sequence). V was trimmed by 2 bases and J by 6 bases, leaving 19 bases between them. The CDR3 protein is CATSRPYGAVTDGYTF. In DNA, the CDR3 is TGTGCCACCAGCAGACCCTACGGGGCGGTGACCGATGGCTACACCTTC. Variable domain in full (rest from reference TRBV15 and TRBJ1-2): DAMVIQNPRYQVTQFGKPVTLSCSQTLNHNVMYWYQQKSSQAPKLLFHYYDKDFNNEADTPDNFQSRRPNTSFCFLDIRSPGLGDTAMYLCATSRPYGAVTDGYTFGSGTRLTVV.

The CDR3 DNA sequence: TGCAGTGCTACAGGGTCATTATTTCAGCCCCAGCATTTT. It yields the protein CSATGSLFQPQHF. This chain uses TRBV20-1 with TRBJ1-5, with a tentative D call TRBD1 (5 bases). Deletions cut 4 bases from V and 6 bases from J, with 13 bases between. CDR1 is DFQATT and CDR2 is SNEGSKA in the germline V gene (reference sequence). The CDR3 totals 13 residues.

This chain uses TRBV7-2 with TRBJ1-2; tentatively, D is TRBD1 (5 bases). The V end was cut by 0 bases, the J end by 2 bases, with 13 bases between. Germline V CDR1 and CDR2: SGHTA, FQGNSA. The CDR3 spans 16 residues. The CDR3 is CASSLAGGGRNYGYTF. DNA for the CDR3: TGTGCCAGCAGCTTAGCTGGCGGGGGTCGGAACTATGGCTACACCTTC.

V usage is TRBV7-2 and J usage is TRBJ1-6; 10 bases align to TRBD1. The CDR3 runs to 15 residues. Germline lookup yields CDR1 SGHTA and CDR2 FQGNSA. V gave up 3 bases and J gave up 10 bases; unmatched junction bases: 6. In DNA form, the CDR3 reads TGTGCCAGCAGCTTCCTGACAGGGGGCAACTCACCCCTCCACTTT. Protein sequence: CASSFLTGGNSPLHF.

This chain uses TRBV2 with TRBJ1-2; 7 bases match TRBD1. V trimming: 7 bases; J trimming: 6 bases; junction bases outside the gene matches: 2. Germline CDR1 SNHLY, CDR2 FYNNEI. This CDR3 is built from 11 residues. The CDR3 sequence: CASTRGNGYTF. Written as DNA, the CDR3 is TGTGCCAGCACCAGGGGGAATGGCTACACCTTC. The whole variable domain, filled in from reference TRBV2 and TRBJ1-2, reads EPEVTQTPSHQVTQMGQEVILRCVPISNHLYFYWYRQILGQKVEFLVSFYNNEISEKSEIFDDQFSVERPDGSNFTLKIRSTKLEDSAMYFCASTRGNGYTFGSGTRLTVV.

Only a few counts were recorded for this clonotype. The genes are TRBV4-3 and TRBJ1-6; D perhaps matches TRBD1 (6 bases). V was shortened by 0 bases and J by 9 bases, with 9 bases between the two germline ends. The CDR3 is 14 amino acids. Germline V lookup: CDR1 LGHNA, CDR2 YSLEER. The CDR3 coding sequence is TGCGCCAGCAGCCAAGAACACAGGGTTTCACCCCTCCACTTT. Translated, it gives CASSQEHRVSPLHF.

This clonotype came up a few times. The V call is TRBV20-1, the J call TRBJ2-3; D may be TRBD2 (7 bases). This CDR3 has 14 amino acids. Germline CDR1 reads DFQATT; CDR2 reads SNEGSKA (reference sequence). Trimming shortened V by 4 bases and J by 3 bases, and 14 bases separated the two germline ends. For the CDR3, the DNA is TGCAGTGCTACTGAGGGGGGGCCTACAGATACGCAGTATTTT. Its translation is CSATEGGPTDTQYF.

CDR3 residues: CASSYGGRAQETQYF. DNA for the CDR3: TGTGCCAGCAGTTACGGAGGGAGGGCCCAAGAGACCCAGTACTTC. The gene calls are TRBV6-6 and TRBJ2-5; TRBD2 matches at 7 bases. This CDR3 has 15 amino acids. J lost 1 base, V lost 2 bases, and 4 bases had no gene match. Germline CDR1 and CDR2: MNHNY and SVGAGI (reference sequence).

Ten or more counts support this clonotype. V is TRBV20-1 and J is TRBJ2-7; 7 bases align to TRBD1. Germline-derived CDR1 and CDR2 are DFQATT and SNEGSKA (reference sequence). J lost 7 bases, V lost 4 bases, and 7 bases had no gene match. The CDR3 length is 12 residues. CDR3 sequence (DNA): TGCAGTGCTATACGGACAGGTACGGAGCAGTACTTC. This translates into CSAIRTGTEQYF.

The rearrangement joins TRBV12-3 or TRBV12-4 to TRBJ1-1; unclear D gene. The CDR3 is made up of 11 amino acids. The V end was cut by 7 bases, the J end by 4 bases, with 7 bases between. CDR3 sequence reads: CASTLGTEAFF. The CDR3 nucleotides read TGTGCCAGCACCCTTGGCACTGAAGCTTTCTTT.

The table lists this clonotype with a few counts. The rearrangement links TRBV5-1 to TRBJ2-1, with 12 positions matching TRBD2. Losses at the gene ends were 0 bases for V and 8 bases for J; bases not matched to a gene: 3. Per the germline V gene, CDR1 is SGHRS and CDR2 is YFSETQ. This CDR3 contains 15 residues. CDR3 DNA: TGCGCCAGCAGCTTGGGGTCTAGCGGGGGGGATGAGCAGTTCTTC. Its translation: CASSLGSSGGDEQFF.

This clonotype came up a few times. This chain uses TRBV12-5 with TRBJ2-3; 7 bases are a match to TRBD2. This CDR3 has 15 amino acids. The V segment lost 1 base and the J segment 2 bases; nucleotides outside the gene matches: 3. Germline CDR1 is LGHNT and CDR2 is FRNRAP. Written as DNA, the CDR3 is TGTGCTAGTGGTTTGGGGGAGGGCCACACAGATACGCAGTATTTT. Its translation: CASGLGEGHTDTQYF.

V and J are TRBV7-9 and TRBJ1-4; D unclear. CDR1 is SEHNR and CDR2 is FQNEAQ in the germline V gene (reference sequence). Trimming left V 5 bases short and J 11 bases short, with 18 bases between. The CDR3 is 14 residues long. The CDR3 sequence: CASSINRTPAKLFF. In nucleotides, the CDR3 is TGTGCCAGCAGCATAAACAGAACCCCGGCCAAACTGTTTTTT.

The chain combines TRBV7-2 with TRBJ1-2; possibly TRBD1 for D (5 bases). Per germline, CDR1 SGHTA and CDR2 FQGNSA. This CDR3 has 15 residues. V lost 0 bases, J lost 7 bases, and 15 bases lay in between. The CDR3 nucleotides read TGTGCCAGCAGCTTAGCGACGGCAGGGACGCTTGGCTACACCTTC. Its translation is CASSLATAGTLGYTF.

The chain links TRBV6-2 or TRBV6-3 to TRBJ2-3; possible D gene TRBD1, 5 bases. The CDR3 has 12 amino acids. The germline CDR1 and CDR2 sequences are MNHEY and SVGEGT. Trimming stripped 4 bases from V and 4 bases from J, with 6 bases between. The CDR3 region is CASSWTSDTQYF. The DNA of the CDR3 is TGTGCCAGCAGTTGGACATCAGATACGCAGTATTTT.

The chain recombines TRBV7-2 with TRBJ2-1; TRBD1 might be the D (6 bases). Germline V lookup: CDR1 SGHTA, CDR2 FQGNSA. V was pared by 6 bases and J by 9 bases, with 15 bases between. This CDR3 has 13 residues. The CDR3 region has the DNA TGTGCCAGCAGTCCTAACACAGGGCCTGAGCAGTTCTTC. This gives the protein CASSPNTGPEQFF.

This clonotype turned up a few times. The rearrangement joins TRBV7-2 to TRBJ1-1; the D gene is possibly TRBD1 (5 bases). Trimming pared 3 bases from V and 7 bases from J, leaving 12 bases between. The length of the CDR3 is 13 residues. The germline V gene has CDR1 SGHTA and CDR2 FQGNSA. The CDR3 nucleotides read TGTGCCAGCAGCTTTACCCGGGACGGTGAAGCTTTCTTT. Its translation: CASSFTRDGEAFF.

This clonotype has a handful of counts. The chain carries TRBV27 and TRBJ2-1, with TRBD2 identical over 10 bases. This CDR3 is 17 amino acids long. The germline V gene has CDR1 MNHEY and CDR2 SMNVEV (reference sequence). Trimming removed 3 bases from V and 2 bases from J; junction bases left unmatched: 7. The CDR3 DNA reads TGTGCCAGCAGTTTGGGGCTAGCGGGGGCCACCTACAATGAGCAGTTCTTC. This codes for CASSLGLAGATYNEQFF.

CDR3: CASSQDPPGAFGIDEQFF. In DNA, the CDR3 is TGCGCCAGCAGCCAAGATCCTCCGGGGGCCTTTGGTATAGATGAGCAGTTCTTC. The rearrangement links TRBV4-1 to TRBJ2-1; D may match TRBD1 or TRBD2 (6 bases each). V lost 0 bases and J 8 bases, leaving 23 bases between the germline ends. The CDR3 is 18 amino acids. Germline V gene data show CDR1 as MGHRA and CDR2 as YSYEKL.

J is TRBJ2-5 and V is TRBV4-1; the D gene could be TRBD1 or TRBD2 (5 bases each). The CDR3 covers 14 residues. With 1 base removed from V and 5 bases from J, the gap between germline ends came to 11 bases. Germline V gene lookup returns CDR1 MGHRA and CDR2 YSYEKL. CDR3 DNA sequence: TGCGCCAGCAGCCAAGCGAGGGGCCTGGAGACCCAGTACTTC. Its protein product is CASSQARGLETQYF.